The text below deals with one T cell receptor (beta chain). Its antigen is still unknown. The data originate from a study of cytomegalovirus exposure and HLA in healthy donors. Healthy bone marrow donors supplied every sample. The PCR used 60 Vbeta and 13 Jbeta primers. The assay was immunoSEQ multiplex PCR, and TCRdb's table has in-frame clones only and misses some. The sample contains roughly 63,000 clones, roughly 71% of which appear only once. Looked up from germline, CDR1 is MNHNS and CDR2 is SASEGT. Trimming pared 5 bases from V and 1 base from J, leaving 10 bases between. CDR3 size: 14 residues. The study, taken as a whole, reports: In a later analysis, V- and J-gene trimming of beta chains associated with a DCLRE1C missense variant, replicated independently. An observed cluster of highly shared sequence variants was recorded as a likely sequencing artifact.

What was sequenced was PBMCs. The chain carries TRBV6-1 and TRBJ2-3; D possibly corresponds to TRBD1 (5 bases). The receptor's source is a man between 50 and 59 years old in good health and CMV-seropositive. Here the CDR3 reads CASSWAGRTDTQYF. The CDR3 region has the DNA TGTGCCAGCAGTTGGGCAGGGCGCACAGATACGCAGTATTTT.